A single sample gave rise to the 28 T cell receptor beta chains below, sequenced in a study of vaccination and CD4 T cells after COVID-19. These receptors have no identified antigens. Treatment defined: approximately 9-day PBMC culture with coronavirus spike peptide pools or control peptides (ViraFEST assay). Sequencing of DNA taken from cultured CD4+ T cells relied on the Oncomine TCR Beta short-read assay. MiXCR, applied by TCRdb to the PCR reads, yields one record per CDR3 protein. The sample contains fewer than 18,000 distinct CDR3 sequences, under 70% of which appear only once. The sequenced sample consisted of CD4+ T cells from blood, cultured in vitro. These TCRs come from a human donor who had recovered from COVID-19.

This clonotype has just a few counts. The chain joins TRBV5-4 to TRBJ2-7, with TRBD2 matching over 8 bases. Trimming cost V 4 bases and J 0 bases; bases outside gene matches: 9. Per germline, CDR1 SGHNT and CDR2 YYREEE (reference sequence). The CDR3 is made up of 16 amino acids. CDR3 protein: CASSPAAGTSSYEQYF. CDR3 coding DNA: TGTGCCAGCAGCCCCGCGGCTGGGACTAGCTCCTACGAGCAGTACTTC.

The rearrangement links TRBV12-3 or TRBV12-4 to TRBJ1-2; D uncertain. The CDR3 covers 13 residues. Trimming pared 6 bases from V and 3 bases from J, leaving 11 bases between. The CDR3 loop reads CASRPGPDYGYTF. The DNA for the CDR3 is TGTGCCAGCAGACCTGGGCCCGACTATGGCTACACCTTC.

J is TRBJ2-7 and V is TRBV20-1; D is possibly TRBD2 (5 bases). The V and J ends lost 6 bases and 3 bases respectively, with 15 bases between them. The CDR3 runs 13 residues. The germline V gene encodes CDR1 DFQATT and CDR2 SNEGSKA (reference sequence). CDR3 loop: CSATPPRDYEQYF. CDR3 coding DNA: TGCAGTGCAACACCACCCCGGGACTACGAGCAGTACTTC.

The V and J genes are TRBV25-1 and TRBJ1-4; D is uncertain. Germline CDR1 reads MGHDK; CDR2 reads SYGVNS. Trimming left V 6 bases short and J 8 bases short, with 4 bases between. The CDR3 consists of 10 residues. The CDR3 nucleotides read TGTGCCAGCAGCGAGGAAAAACTGTTTTTT. As protein: CASSEEKLFF. Full variable domain (outside the CDR3, taken from reference TRBV25-1 and TRBJ1-4): EADIYQTPRYLVIGTGKKITLECSQTMGHDKMYWYQQDPGMELHLIHYSYGVNSTEKGDLSSESTVSRIRTEHFPLTLESARPSHTSQYLCASSEEKLFFGSGTQLSVL.

The chain links TRBV4-3 to TRBJ2-7; D remains ambiguous. Germline V CDR1 and CDR2: LGHNA, YSLEER. V gave up 11 bases and J gave up 6 bases, with 14 bases separating them. This CDR3 has 11 amino acids. The CDR3 DNA reads as TGCGCCGGCTACATAATTGCCGAGCAGTACTTC. Translating it yields CAGYIIAEQYF.

The chain has TRBV11-3 and TRBJ2-3; D might be TRBD1 (6 bases). Germline-derived CDR1 and CDR2 are SGHNT and YENEEA. V was clipped by 6 bases and J by 1 base, with 14 bases between them. CDR3 length: 15 residues. CDR3 coding DNA: TGTGCCAGCAGTCAGGGGCAGGGCGGCACAGATACGCAGTATTTT. It codes for CASSQGQGGTDTQYF.

Of note for this clonotype: A junction end diverges from the germline sequence, so it may reflect a read error. The gene calls are TRBV28 and TRBJ2-5; D tentatively reads TRBD1 or TRBD2 (5 bases each). The CDR3 has 13 residues. CDR1 and CDR2 (germline): MDHEN, SYDVKM. CDR3: CASTLRDQETQYF. CDR3 coding DNA: TGTGCCAGCACTTTGAGGGACCAGGAGACCCAGTACTTC.

This clonotype was seen only a few times. The genes are TRBV24-1 and TRBJ2-3; D unresolved. Germline values: CDR1 KGHDR, CDR2 SFDVKD. Between the trimmed V and J ends, which lost 5 bases and 2 bases, there was a span of 4 bases. The CDR3 is 12 residues long. CDR3 sequence reads: CATSGNTDTQYF. In DNA form, the CDR3 reads TGTGCCACCAGTGGGAACACAGATACGCAGTATTTT.

The V and J genes are TRBV20-1 and TRBJ1-5; TRBD1 is a possible D gene (5 bases). CDR3 length: 14 amino acids. Germline V gene data show CDR1 as DFQATT and CDR2 as SNEGSKA (reference sequence). The V end lost 5 bases, the J end lost 4 bases, and 15 bases lay between the germline ends. The CDR3 DNA follows: TGCAGTGCTTACGTCGGGGACCTAAATCAGCCCCAGCATTTT. Its protein product is CSAYVGDLNQPQHF.

This clonotype occurred a few times. V is TRBV6-2 or TRBV6-3 and J is TRBJ1-5, with D uncertain. Looked up from germline, CDR1 is MNHEY and CDR2 is SVGEGT. CDR3 size: 13 residues. V lost 7 bases, J lost 1 base, and 8 bases lay in between. CDR3 amino acids: CASTPRSNQPQHF. CDR3 coding DNA: TGTGCCAGCACCCCGCGAAGCAATCAGCCCCAGCATTTT.

Here the CDR3 reads CASSLEWKGNSPLHF. Written as DNA, the CDR3 is TGTGCCAGCAGTTTAGAGTGGAAGGGTAATTCACCCCTCCACTTT. The V gene is TRBV28, the J gene TRBJ1-6; D is unclear. Germline V CDR1 and CDR2: MDHEN, SYDVKM. V was clipped by 2 bases and J by 6 bases, with 11 bases between them. This CDR3 is 15 amino acids long.

J is TRBJ1-5 and V is TRBV6-2 or TRBV6-3; no definite D call. CDR1 and CDR2 from the germline V gene are MNHEY and SVGEGT. The CDR3 extends over 16 amino acids. Trimming cost V 4 bases and J 0 bases, with 13 bases left between them. For the CDR3, the DNA is TGTGCCAGCAGTTTCCGACATCTCCATAGCAATCAGCCCCAGCATTTT. It encodes CASSFRHLHSNQPQHF.

V and J are TRBV5-5 and TRBJ2-7, with unresolved D. The length of the CDR3 is 15 residues. Between the trimmed V and J ends, which lost 0 bases and 5 bases, there was a span of 15 bases. The V gene's germline CDR1 is SGHKS and CDR2 YYEKEE (reference sequence). In nucleotides, the CDR3 is TGTGCCAGCAGCTTGGGCCAAGCCCCCGATGACGAGCAGTACTTC. Protein: CASSLGQAPDDEQYF. The whole variable domain, remainder taken from reference TRBV5-5 and TRBJ2-7, is DAGVTQSPTHLIKTRGQQVTLRCSPISGHKSVSWYQQVLGQGPQFIFQYYEKEERGRGNFPDRFSARQFPNYSSELNVNALLLGDSALYLCASSLGQAPDDEQYFGPGTRLTVT.

The J gene is TRBJ1-5, the V gene TRBV28; perhaps TRBD1 as D (5 bases). The CDR3 is 16 amino acids. Germline-derived CDR1 and CDR2 are MDHEN and SYDVKM. Trimming shortened V by 5 bases and J by 2 bases, and 16 bases separated the two germline ends. DNA of the CDR3: TGTGCCAGCAGTGATAACAGTGGAGGGGGCAATCAGCCCCAGCATTTT. It specifies CASSDNSGGGNQPQHF.

The chain employs TRBV28 and TRBJ1-2; tentative D call: TRBD1 (5 bases). Germline V gene lookup returns CDR1 MDHEN and CDR2 SYDVKM. This CDR3 is 16 amino acids long. Trimming cost V 4 bases and J 2 bases, with 17 bases left between them. The CDR3 bases are TGTGCCAGCAGTTCAGTCAGGGCTCTCGGAAACTATGGCTACACCTTC. It translates to CASSSVRALGNYGYTF.

The chain combines TRBV19 with TRBJ1-5; 8 bases match TRBD1. Germline CDR1 and CDR2: LNHDA and SQIVND (reference sequence). V was clipped by 5 bases and J by 5 bases; unmatched bases: 5. The CDR3 has 14 amino acids. The CDR3 is CASSGTGGYQPQHF. The CDR3 coding sequence is TGTGCCAGTAGTGGCACAGGGGGATATCAGCCCCAGCATTTT. Full variable domain (outside the CDR3, taken from reference TRBV19 and TRBJ1-5): DGGITQSPKYLFRKEGQNVTLSCEQNLNHDAMYWYRQDPGQGLRLIYYSQIVNDFQKGDIAEGYSVSREKKESFPLTVTSAQKNPTAFYLCASSGTGGYQPQHFGDGTRLSIL.

The rearrangement uses TRBV6-1 and TRBJ1-1; tentatively, D is TRBD1 (5 bases). V lost 1 base, J lost 0 bases, and 6 bases lay in between. Germline assignment: CDR1 MNHNS and CDR2 SASEGT. The CDR3 has 14 residues. CDR3 in amino acids: CASSEGGLNTEAFF. In DNA form, the CDR3 reads TGTGCCAGCAGTGAAGGGGGACTGAACACTGAAGCTTTCTTT.

This clonotype has just a few counts. The chain employs TRBV19 and TRBJ2-1; D unclear. V lost 2 bases, J lost 0 bases, and 23 bases lay in between. This CDR3 region has 20 residues. Per the germline V gene, CDR1 is LNHDA and CDR2 is SQIVND (reference sequence). The CDR3 spells CASSISSSYTSGYSYNEQFF. Written as DNA, the CDR3 is TGTGCCAGTAGTATATCTTCGTCCTATACCTCAGGTTACTCCTACAATGAGCAGTTCTTC.

This rearrangement joins TRBV7-6 to TRBJ1-6; D is uncertain. This CDR3 contains 15 residues. CDR1 and CDR2 (germline): SGHVS, FNYEAQ. Trimming took off 0 bases at V and 7 bases at J, with 10 bases between the two ends. The chain's CDR3 is CASSLAGGLNSPLHF. In nucleotides, the CDR3 is TGTGCCAGCAGCTTAGCTGGAGGATTGAATTCACCCCTCCACTTT.

The chain uses TRBV6-5 and TRBJ2-3; no clear D. The CDR3 length is 14 residues. The V end lost 2 bases, the J end lost 1 base, and 7 bases lay between the germline ends. Germline V CDR1 and CDR2: MNHEY, SVGAGI. As DNA, the CDR3 is TGTGCCAGCAGTTACATTCAGGGCACAGATACGCAGTATTTT. Its protein product is CASSYIQGTDTQYF.

The J gene is TRBJ2-5, the V gene TRBV24-1; perhaps TRBD1 as D (6 bases). The CDR3 consists of 13 residues. The V gene lost 9 bases and the J gene lost 0 bases, with 10 bases spanning the gap. Germline V gene sequence: CDR1 KGHDR, CDR2 SFDVKD. For the CDR3, the DNA is TGTGCCACCTCCACAGGGTACCAAGAGACCCAGTACTTC. Its protein product is CATSTGYQETQYF.

The chain combines TRBV7-9 with TRBJ2-5, with a weak D call TRBD1 (5 bases). Trimming took off 3 bases at V and 4 bases at J, with 15 bases between the two ends. Germline CDR1 SEHNR, CDR2 FQNEAQ (reference sequence). The CDR3 totals 15 residues. The CDR3: CASSFHAGAGETQYF. CDR3 in DNA: TGTGCCAGCAGCTTTCATGCTGGGGCAGGAGAGACCCAGTACTTC.

This clonotype was detected a few times. The rearrangement joins TRBV27 to TRBJ1-2; 7 bases line up with TRBD1. V was clipped by 6 bases and J by 12 bases; unmatched bases: 16. Germline CDR1 MNHEY, CDR2 SMNVEV (reference sequence). This CDR3 contains 14 residues. The CDR3 coding sequence is TGTGCCAGCAGCTCAAGGCCCATCGGGACAGATCACACCTTC. Protein: CASSSRPIGTDHTF.

This clonotype is categorized as large. The CDR3 is CASYTGVANTGELFF. As DNA, the CDR3 is TGTGCCAGTTACACAGGGGTAGCGAACACCGGGGAGCTGTTTTTT. The chain employs TRBV19 and TRBJ2-2; 7 bases map to TRBD1. Per germline, CDR1 LNHDA and CDR2 SQIVND (reference sequence). CDR3 length: 15 residues. With V trimmed by 8 bases and J by 0 bases, 6 bases remained unmatched. The full variable domain, in which reference TRBV19 and TRBJ2-2 provide the parts outside the CDR3, is DGGITQSPKYLFRKEGQNVTLSCEQNLNHDAMYWYRQDPGQGLRLIYYSQIVNDFQKGDIAEGYSVSREKKESFPLTVTSAQKNPTAFYLCASYTGVANTGELFFGEGSRLTVL.

The CDR3: CASSLGGFHYGYTF. The CDR3 region has the DNA TGTGCCAGCAGCTTGGGAGGGTTTCACTATGGCTACACCTTC. The chain carries TRBV5-6 and TRBJ1-2; D gene ambiguous. The CDR3 totals 14 residues. With 0 bases removed from V and 3 bases from J, the gap between germline ends came to 9 bases. CDR1 is SGHDT and CDR2 is YYEEEE in the germline V gene.

This clonotype was detected only once. The chain employs TRBV2 and TRBJ2-3; TRBD2 matches at 8 bases. The CDR3 has 17 amino acids. Per the germline V gene, CDR1 is SNHLY and CDR2 is FYNNEI. Trimming at V came to 1 base and at J to 2 bases, leaving 8 bases not matched to a gene. The CDR3 nucleotides are TGTGCCAGCAGTGAAGGGCGGGGGGACCCTCCCACAGATACGCAGTATTTT. This gives the protein CASSEGRGDPPTDTQYF.

The chain joins TRBV5-1 to TRBJ2-1; 8 nucleotides agree with TRBD2. V shed 0 bases and J 15 bases; nucleotides not matched to a gene: 11. CDR3 size: 14 residues. The germline V gene encodes CDR1 SGHRS and CDR2 YFSETQ. Here the CDR3 DNA reads TGCGCCAGCAGCTTGGACACACCGGGACTAGAGGGGTTCTTC. Amino acids: CASSLDTPGLEGFF.

This rearrangement joins TRBV6-2 or TRBV6-3 to TRBJ2-1; D is unclear. CDR1 is MNHEY, CDR2 SVGEGT, per germline. The CDR3 sequence is 13 residues long. V lost 6 bases and J lost 1, with 7 bases in between. CDR3 amino acids: CASRTNSYNEQFF. The CDR3 coding sequence is TGTGCCAGCAGGACCAATTCCTACAATGAGCAGTTCTTC.